These 12 T cell receptor beta chains were all obtained from the same sample, sequenced in a study of Ad26.COV2.S vaccination and SARS-CoV-2 variants. Treatment: approximately 18 received Ad26.COV2.S at low or high dose, single or two shots; about 5 received placebo; per-sample allocation not given. Repertoires come from day 63 after the first vaccine or placebo injection. This table comes from immunoSEQ multiplex PCR, and its TCRdb copy is limited to in-frame clones, with some not included. The repertoire holds some 300,000 clones, with around 85% as singletons. The sequenced sample was peripheral blood, obtained in a trial of Ad26.COV2.S vaccine versus placebo. The receptors derive from a person aged 18-65 years who received the Ad26.COV2.S COVID-19 vaccine or a placebo.

This rearrangement joins TRBV6-2 or TRBV6-3 to TRBJ2-1; D gene unclear. CDR3 length: 11 residues. Germline V gene data show CDR1 as MNHEY and CDR2 as SVGEGT. V was clipped by 3 bases and J by 7 bases, with 4 bases between them. The CDR3 DNA is TGTGCCAGCAGTTATACAAATGAGCAGTTCTTC. Protein product: CASSYTNEQFF.

The rearrangement joins TRBV19 to TRBJ1-1, with D possibly matching TRBD1 (6 bases). Trimming took off 5 bases at V and 4 bases at J, with 11 bases between the two ends. This CDR3 is 13 amino acids long. Germline values: CDR1 LNHDA, CDR2 SQIVND (reference sequence). CDR3 residues: CASSSNRATEAFF. In DNA, the CDR3 is TGTGCCAGTAGTTCGAACAGGGCCACTGAAGCTTTCTTT.

The J gene is TRBJ2-7, the V gene TRBV6-6; D remains ambiguous. This CDR3 has 12 amino acids. CDR1 is MNHNY, CDR2 SVGAGI, per germline (reference sequence). V lost 0 bases, J lost 4 bases, and 4 bases lay in between. CDR3 in amino acids: CASSYSRYEQYF. In DNA, the CDR3 is TGTGCCAGCAGTTACTCCAGATACGAGCAGTACTTC.

The gene calls are TRBV18 and TRBJ2-7; D is possibly TRBD1 (5 bases). The CDR3 sequence is 15 residues long. From germline, CDR1 is KGHSH and CDR2 LQKENI. V lost 6 bases, J lost 6 bases, and 21 bases lay in between. For the CDR3, the DNA is TGTGCCAGCTCCCCCAGGGATTTTCCGGGTCCCGAGCAGTACTTC. It codes for CASSPRDFPGPEQYF.

This clone was found once. CDR3 nucleotides: TGTGCCAGCAGCTTGGAGAGGTCTGGGGCCAACGTCCTGACTTTC. Translating it yields CASSLERSGANVLTF. The rearrangement joins TRBV5-6 to TRBJ2-6; D is unresolved. This CDR3 is built from 15 residues. The germline V gene encodes CDR1 SGHDT and CDR2 YYEEEE. The V and J ends lost 0 bases and 1 base respectively, with 5 bases between them.

Details on this clone: A read error may account for a junction end that differs from germline. The genes are TRBV7-7 and TRBJ2-2; D remains ambiguous. This CDR3 comprises 16 residues. Germline V gives CDR1 SSHAT, CDR2 FNYEAQ (reference sequence). The CDR3 is CASSPLLSTFTGELFF. In DNA form, the CDR3 reads TGTGCTAGCAGCCCGCTCCTTTCTACGTTCACCGGGGAGCTGTTTTTT.

The chain combines TRBV27 with TRBJ1-1; D may be TRBD1 (5 bases). The germline V and J ends were trimmed by 5 bases and 4 bases, with 11 bases remaining between them. The germline gives CDR1 MNHEY, CDR2 SMNVEV (reference sequence). The CDR3 spans 13 residues. CDR3 coding DNA: TGTGCCAGCAGTGGGGGGGTTGGCACTGAAGCTTTCTTT. It yields the protein CASSGGVGTEAFF.

The chain is built from TRBV29-1 and TRBJ1-1, with D hard to call. The V and J ends lost 6 bases and 1 base respectively, with 15 bases between them. This CDR3 comprises 14 residues. Germline values: CDR1 SQVTM, CDR2 ANQGSEA. The CDR3 sequence: CSVTLGVANTEAFF. The CDR3, as DNA: TGCAGCGTAACCCTTGGGGTTGCGAACACTGAAGCTTTCTTT. The full variable domain, rest sourced from reference TRBV29-1 and TRBJ1-1, is SAVISQKPSRDICQRGTSLTIQCQVDSQVTMMFWYRQQPGQSLTLIATANQGSEATYESGFVIDKFPISRPNLTFSTLTVSNMSPEDSSIYLCSVTLGVANTEAFFGQGTRLTVV.

The chain employs TRBV5-1 and TRBJ1-1; 10 bases align to TRBD1. The CDR3 spans 15 residues. CDR1 and CDR2 from the germline V gene are SGHRS and YFSETQ. The V segment lost 3 bases and the J segment 5 bases; nucleotides outside the gene matches: 7. Written as DNA, the CDR3 is TGCGCCAGCAGCTCCCGGGACAGGGGAAGTACTGAAGCTTTCTTT. This encodes CASSSRDRGSTEAFF. The full variable domain, completed using reference TRBV5-1 and TRBJ1-1, is KAGVTQTPRYLIKTRGQQVTLSCSPISGHRSVSWYQQTPGQGLQFLFEYFSETQRNKGNFPGRFSGRQFSNSRSEMNVSTLELGDSALYLCASSSRDRGSTEAFFGQGTRLTVV.

The chain combines TRBV10-3 with TRBJ2-1; 14 nucleotides line up with TRBD2. CDR3 length equals 14 residues. Germline V gene sequence: CDR1 ENHRY, CDR2 SYGVKD. V shed 6 bases, J shed 9 bases, and the junction held 4 bases outside the gene matches. CDR3 in amino acids: CAIRTSGGVIEQFF. The DNA of the CDR3 is TGTGCCATCAGGACTAGCGGGGGGGTCATTGAGCAGTTCTTC.

The genes are TRBV4-1 and TRBJ2-7, with TRBD1 as a possible D gene (6 bases). Germline assignment: CDR1 MGHRA and CDR2 YSYEKL. The CDR3 runs to 15 residues. V was shortened by 1 base and J by 3 bases, with 13 bases between the two germline ends. In DNA, the CDR3 is TGCGCCAGCAGCCAAGCCGCCAGGGGTAACTACGAGCAGTACTTC. Translating gives CASSQAARGNYEQYF.

V is TRBV7-2 and J is TRBJ2-5; D perhaps matches TRBD2 (5 bases). With 2 bases removed from V and 5 bases from J, the gap between germline ends came to 15 bases. The CDR3 sequence is 15 residues long. In germline, CDR1 is SGHTA, CDR2 FQGNSA. CDR3 DNA: TGTGCCAGCAGCTTACGGCATGTGGGGAGTGAGACCCAGTACTTC. Translation gives CASSLRHVGSETQYF.